This paragraph covers one TCR beta chain sequence. The entry originates in a study of blood T cell repertoires in COVID-19. Patients from Seattle were sampled longitudinally, starting during active infection. In the source study's methods: Cell counts per sample came from amplifying reference gene primers. Profiling relied on immunoSEQ multiplex PCR, and the TCRdb table lists in-frame clones only, not all of them. Clone size and V and J calls were adopted from that table, with D and trimming inferred from the DNA. Of fewer than 200,000 clones listed, about four fifths are singletons. The origin of this receptor is a woman aged 65 to 85 with COVID-19, enrolled during active disease. Sequenced input: peripheral blood.

CDR3 residues: CASSQVRGDNSPLHF. The CDR3 bases are TGCGCCAGCAGCCAAGTCAGGGGAGACAATTCACCCCTCCACTTT. V and J are TRBV4-3 and TRBJ1-6, with D possibly TRBD1 on 6 matching bases. Germline CDR1 and CDR2: LGHNA and YSLEER. There are 15 residues in the CDR3. Trimming left V 1 base short and J 7 bases short, with 11 bases between.